A selection of T cell receptor beta chains follows, all from one sample in a study of control samples from healthy donors and cancer patients. Sequencing was performed with immunoSEQ multiplex PCR; in TCRdb, only in-frame clones are kept and a portion is missing. The table records about 170,000 clones, 85% to 90% of them present only once. Sequencing was carried out using blood. Source of these receptors: a man aged 25-45 years in good health. Each CDR3 is given with its conserved first and last residue. The D gene is left open where the match is weak. Part of the rows lack a size; the others show once, few, many or a class for expanded clones.

>12|TRBJ2-2|-|TRBV24-1|-
CATSQGPGELFF
TGTGCCACCAGCCAGGGTCCCGGGGAGCTGTTTTTT
>15|TRBJ1-1|-|TRBV6-5|-
CASSRGSDMNTEAFF
TGTGCCAGCAGCCGCGGCAGCGACATGAACACTGAAGCTTTCTTT
>13|TRBJ1-1|-|TRBV7-3|-
CASSPSPTAQAFF
TGTGCCAGCAGCCCAAGTCCTACAGCCCAAGCTTTCTTT
>19|TRBJ1-5|-|TRBV19|once
CASGDFGVVVPSGNQPQHF
TGTGCCAGTGGAGACTTTGGGGTGGTGGTTCCTAGCGGCAATCAGCCCCAGCATTTT
>13|TRBJ1-5|-|TRBV5-1|-
CASSLAVNQPQHF
TGCGCCAGCAGCTTGGCTGTTAATCAGCCCCAGCATTTT
>20|TRBJ2-4|TRBD2|TRBV3-1/TRBV3-2|-
CASSPKSHTSGRGFQNIQYF
TGTGCCAGCAGCCCCAAAAGTCACACTAGCGGGAGGGGGTTCCAAAACATTCAGTACTTC
>15|TRBJ2-2|-|TRBV7-2|-
CASSSTSPNTGELFF
TGTGCCAGCAGCTCAACCTCCCCGAACACCGGGGAGCTGTTTTTT
>17|TRBJ1-3|-|TRBV19|-
CASSTSRGSSSGNTIYF
TGTGCCAGTAGCACTTCGAGGGGATCGAGCTCTGGAAACACCATATATTTT
>15|TRBJ2-7|-|TRBV7-9|once
CASSPSQGLYYEQYF
TGTGCCAGCAGCCCCTCCCAGGGGCTTTACTACGAGCAGTACTTC
>11|TRBJ1-2|-|TRBV28|-
CASSALGGYTF
TGTGCCAGCAGTGCCCTTGGGGGCTACACCTTC
>14|TRBJ1-1|-|TRBV5-5|-
CASSLASKNTEAFF
TGTGCCAGCAGCTTGGCATCAAAGAACACTGAAGCTTTCTTT
>14|TRBJ1-1|-|TRBV9|-
CASSTGPVNTEAFF
TGTGCCAGCAGCACCGGACCGGTGAACACTGAAGCTTTCTTT
>14|TRBJ2-7|-|TRBV7-9|-
CASSLAGSPYEQYF
TGTGCCAGCAGCTTAGCGGGCTCGCCTTACGAGCAGTACTTC
>15|TRBJ2-3|-|TRBV15|once
CATTALSGPTDTQYF
TGTGCCACCACAGCCCTTAGCGGCCCCACAGATACGCAGTATTTT
>14|TRBJ2-5|-|TRBV27|-
CASSPMTRGETQYF
TGTGCCAGCAGTCCCATGACCAGAGGAGAGACCCAGTACTTC
>16|TRBJ2-3|TRBD2|TRBV7-2|-
CASSLFAGGTTDTQYF
TGTGCCAGCAGCTTGTTTGCGGGAGGGACCACAGATACGCAGTATTTT
>14|TRBJ2-7|-|TRBV7-8|-
CASSPQTAVGEQYF
TGTGCCAGCAGCCCCCAAACAGCGGTCGGCGAGCAGTACTTC